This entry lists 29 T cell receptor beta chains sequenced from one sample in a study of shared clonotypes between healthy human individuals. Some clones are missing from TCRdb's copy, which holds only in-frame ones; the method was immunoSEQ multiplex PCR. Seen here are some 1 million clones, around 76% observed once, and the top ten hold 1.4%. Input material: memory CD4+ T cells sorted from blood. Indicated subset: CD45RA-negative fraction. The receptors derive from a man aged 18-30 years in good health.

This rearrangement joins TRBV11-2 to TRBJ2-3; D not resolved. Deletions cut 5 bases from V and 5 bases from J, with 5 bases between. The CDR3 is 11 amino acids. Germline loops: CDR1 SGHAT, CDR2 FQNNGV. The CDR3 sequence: CASSLQDTQYF. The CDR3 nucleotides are TGTGCCAGCAGCCTTCAAGATACGCAGTATTTT.

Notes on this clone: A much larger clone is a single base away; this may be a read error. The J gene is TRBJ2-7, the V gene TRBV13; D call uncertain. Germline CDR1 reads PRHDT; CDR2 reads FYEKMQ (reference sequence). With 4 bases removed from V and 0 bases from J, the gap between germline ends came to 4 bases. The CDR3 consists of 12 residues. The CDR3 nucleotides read TGTGCCAGCAGCTGGAGCTCCTACGAGCAGTACTTC. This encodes CASSWSSYEQYF.

The CDR3 region has the DNA TGTGCCAGCAGCTCCCCGGCTATCGGACGAGGCAATGAGCAGTTCTTC. This codes for CASSSPAIGRGNEQFF. This chain connects TRBV28 to TRBJ2-1; D is unclear. The CDR3 has 16 amino acids. CDR1 MDHEN and CDR2 SYDVKM come from the germline V gene. The germline V and J ends were trimmed by 6 bases and 6 bases, with 21 bases remaining between them.

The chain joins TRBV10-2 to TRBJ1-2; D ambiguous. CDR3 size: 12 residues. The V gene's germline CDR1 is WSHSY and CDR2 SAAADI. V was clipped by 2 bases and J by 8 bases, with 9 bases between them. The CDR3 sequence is CASSETGLGYTF. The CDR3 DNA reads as TGCGCCAGCAGTGAGACCGGACTGGGCTACACCTTC.

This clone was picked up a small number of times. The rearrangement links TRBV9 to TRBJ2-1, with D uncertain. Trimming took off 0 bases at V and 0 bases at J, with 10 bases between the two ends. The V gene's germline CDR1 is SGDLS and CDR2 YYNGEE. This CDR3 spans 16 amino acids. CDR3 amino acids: CASSVVGQSSYNEQFF. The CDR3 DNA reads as TGTGCCAGCAGCGTAGTCGGCCAGAGCTCCTACAATGAGCAGTTCTTC.

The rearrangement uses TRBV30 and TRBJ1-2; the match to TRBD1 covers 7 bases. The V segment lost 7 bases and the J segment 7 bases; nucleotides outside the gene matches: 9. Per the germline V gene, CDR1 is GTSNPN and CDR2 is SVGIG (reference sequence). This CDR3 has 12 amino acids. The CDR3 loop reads CALNRGDSGYTF. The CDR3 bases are TGTGCCTTAAACAGGGGCGACTCTGGCTACACCTTC.

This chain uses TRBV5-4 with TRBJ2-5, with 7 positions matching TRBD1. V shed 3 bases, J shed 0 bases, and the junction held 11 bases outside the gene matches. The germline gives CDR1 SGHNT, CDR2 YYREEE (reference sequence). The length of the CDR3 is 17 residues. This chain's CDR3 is CASSSGWGRGNQETQYF. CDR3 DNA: TGTGCCAGCAGCTCCGGATGGGGCAGGGGGAACCAAGAGACCCAGTACTTC.

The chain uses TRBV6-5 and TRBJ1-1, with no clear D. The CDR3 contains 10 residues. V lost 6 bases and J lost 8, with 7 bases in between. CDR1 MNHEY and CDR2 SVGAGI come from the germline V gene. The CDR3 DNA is TGTGCCAGCAGGGAAAGCGAAGCTTTCTTT. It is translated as CASRESEAFF.

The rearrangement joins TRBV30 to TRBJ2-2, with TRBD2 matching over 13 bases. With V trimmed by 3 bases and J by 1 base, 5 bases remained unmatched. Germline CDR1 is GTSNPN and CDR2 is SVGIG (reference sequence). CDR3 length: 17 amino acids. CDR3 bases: TGTGCCTGGAGCCAAGGGACTAGCGGGGTGAACACCGGGGAGCTGTTTTTT. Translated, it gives CAWSQGTSGVNTGELFF.

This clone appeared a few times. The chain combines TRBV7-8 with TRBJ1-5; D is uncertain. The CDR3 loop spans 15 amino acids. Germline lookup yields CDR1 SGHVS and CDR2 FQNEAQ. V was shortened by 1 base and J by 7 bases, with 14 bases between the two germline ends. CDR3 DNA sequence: TGTGCCAGCAGCTTAGTCGGAGGGTTCAGGCAGCCCCAGCATTTT. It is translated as CASSLVGGFRQPQHF. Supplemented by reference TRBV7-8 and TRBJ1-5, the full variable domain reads GAGVSQSPRYKVAKRGQDVALRCDPISGHVSLFWYQQALGQGPEFLTYFQNEAQLDKSGLPSDRFFAERPEGSVSTLKIQRTQQEDSAVYLCASSLVGGFRQPQHFGDGTRLSIL.

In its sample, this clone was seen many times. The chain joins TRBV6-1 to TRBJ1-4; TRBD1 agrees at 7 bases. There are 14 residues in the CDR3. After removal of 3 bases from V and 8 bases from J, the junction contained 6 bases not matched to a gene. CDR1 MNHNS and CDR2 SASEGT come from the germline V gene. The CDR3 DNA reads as TGTGCCAGCAGTGAGTTAGGGGGCCGGGAAAAACTGTTTTTT. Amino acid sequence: CASSELGGREKLFF.

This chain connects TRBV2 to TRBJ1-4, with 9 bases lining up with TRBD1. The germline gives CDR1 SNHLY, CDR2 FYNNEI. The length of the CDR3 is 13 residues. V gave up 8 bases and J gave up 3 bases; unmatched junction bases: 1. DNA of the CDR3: TGTGCCAGCGGACAGGGGTCTAATGAAAAACTGTTTTTT. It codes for CASGQGSNEKLFF.

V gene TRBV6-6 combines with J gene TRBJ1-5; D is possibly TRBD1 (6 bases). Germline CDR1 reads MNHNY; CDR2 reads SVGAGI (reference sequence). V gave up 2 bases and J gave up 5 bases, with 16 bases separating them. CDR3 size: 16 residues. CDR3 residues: CASSYPAKGGDQPQHF. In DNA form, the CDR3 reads TGTGCCAGCAGTTACCCAGCCAAAGGGGGGGATCAGCCCCAGCATTTT.

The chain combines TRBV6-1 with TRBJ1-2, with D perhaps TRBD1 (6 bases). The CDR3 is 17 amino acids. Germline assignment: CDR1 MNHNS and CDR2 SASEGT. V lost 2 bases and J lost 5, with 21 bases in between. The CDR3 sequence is CASSETGRALPDYGYTF. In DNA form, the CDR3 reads TGTGCCAGCAGTGAAACAGGGAGGGCCCTCCCCGATTATGGCTACACCTTC.

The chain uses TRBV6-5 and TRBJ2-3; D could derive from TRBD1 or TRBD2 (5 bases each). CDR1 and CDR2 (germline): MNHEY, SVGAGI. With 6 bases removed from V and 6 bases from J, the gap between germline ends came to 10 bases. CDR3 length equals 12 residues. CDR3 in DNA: TGTGCCAGCAGGAGAGGGACGGATACGCAGTATTTT. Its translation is CASRRGTDTQYF.

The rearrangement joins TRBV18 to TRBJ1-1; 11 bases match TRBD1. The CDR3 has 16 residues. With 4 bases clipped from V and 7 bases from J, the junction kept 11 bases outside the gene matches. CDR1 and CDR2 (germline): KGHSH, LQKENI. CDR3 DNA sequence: TGTGCCAGCTCACTCCCCGGGACAGGGGGTACTAGTGAAGCTTTCTTT. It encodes CASSLPGTGGTSEAFF.

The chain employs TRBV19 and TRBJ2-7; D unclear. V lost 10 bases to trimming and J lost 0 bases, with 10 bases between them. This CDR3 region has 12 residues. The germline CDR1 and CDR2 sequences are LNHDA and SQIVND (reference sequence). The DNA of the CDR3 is TGTGCCACCTCCCCACCCTCCTACGAGCAGTACTTC. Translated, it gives CATSPPSYEQYF.

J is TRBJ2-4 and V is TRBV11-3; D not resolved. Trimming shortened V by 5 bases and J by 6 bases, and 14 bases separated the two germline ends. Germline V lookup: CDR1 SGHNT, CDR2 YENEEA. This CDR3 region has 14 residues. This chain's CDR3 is CASSPLSKGNIQYF. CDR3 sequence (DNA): TGTGCCAGCAGCCCGCTGAGCAAGGGAAACATTCAGTACTTC.

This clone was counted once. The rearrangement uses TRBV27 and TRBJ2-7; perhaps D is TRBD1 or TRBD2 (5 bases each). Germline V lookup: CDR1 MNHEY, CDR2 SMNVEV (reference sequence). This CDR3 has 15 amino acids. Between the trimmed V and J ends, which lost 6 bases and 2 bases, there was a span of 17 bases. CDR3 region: CASRYLRDLAYEQYF. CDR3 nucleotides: TGTGCCAGCAGATACCTCCGGGACCTAGCCTACGAGCAGTACTTC.

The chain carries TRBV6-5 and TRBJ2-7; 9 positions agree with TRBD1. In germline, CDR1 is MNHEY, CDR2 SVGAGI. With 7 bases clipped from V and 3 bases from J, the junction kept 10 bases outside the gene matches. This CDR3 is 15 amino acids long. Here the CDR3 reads CASNPIRDRDYEQYF. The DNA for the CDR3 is TGTGCCAGCAACCCCATCCGGGACAGGGACTACGAGCAGTACTTC.

The CDR3 is CSAGGTTGSYEQYF. The CDR3 DNA follows: TGCAGCGCCGGGGGCACCACAGGGTCCTACGAGCAGTACTTC. J is TRBJ2-7 and V is TRBV29-1; D possibly uses TRBD1 or TRBD2 (6 bases each). Trimming cost V 7 bases and J 1 base, with 17 bases left between them. CDR1 SQVTM and CDR2 ANQGSEA come from the germline V gene. The CDR3 extends over 14 amino acids.

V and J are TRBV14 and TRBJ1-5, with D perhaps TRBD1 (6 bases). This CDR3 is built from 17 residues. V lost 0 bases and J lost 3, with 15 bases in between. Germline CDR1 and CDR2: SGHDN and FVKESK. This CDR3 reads CASSQDFRGHSNQPQHF. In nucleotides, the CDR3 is TGTGCCAGCAGCCAAGATTTCAGGGGACACTCCAATCAGCCCCAGCATTTT.

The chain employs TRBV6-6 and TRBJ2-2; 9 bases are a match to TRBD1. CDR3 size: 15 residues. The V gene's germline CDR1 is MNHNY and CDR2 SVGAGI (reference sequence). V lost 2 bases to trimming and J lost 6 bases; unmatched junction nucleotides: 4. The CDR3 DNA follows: TGTGCCAGCAGTTACGTAACAGGGGGCTCCGGGGAGCTGTTTTTT. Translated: CASSYVTGGSGELFF.

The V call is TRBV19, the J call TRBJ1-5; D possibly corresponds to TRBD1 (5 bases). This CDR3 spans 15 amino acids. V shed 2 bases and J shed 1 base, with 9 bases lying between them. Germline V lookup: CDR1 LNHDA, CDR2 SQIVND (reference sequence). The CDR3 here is CASSIRGTSNQPQHF. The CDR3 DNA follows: TGTGCCAGTAGTATAAGGGGTACCAGCAATCAGCCCCAGCATTTT.

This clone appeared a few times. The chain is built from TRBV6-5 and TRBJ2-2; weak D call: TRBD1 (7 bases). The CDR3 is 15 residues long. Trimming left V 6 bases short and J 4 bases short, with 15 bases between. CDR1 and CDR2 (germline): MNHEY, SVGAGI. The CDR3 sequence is CASRRQGGGTGELFF. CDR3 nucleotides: TGTGCCAGCAGGAGACAGGGAGGCGGCACCGGGGAGCTGTTTTTT.

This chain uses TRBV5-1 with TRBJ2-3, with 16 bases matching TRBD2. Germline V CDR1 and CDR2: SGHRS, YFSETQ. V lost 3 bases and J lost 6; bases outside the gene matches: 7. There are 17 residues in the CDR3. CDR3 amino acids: CASSSGLAGGAVDTQYF. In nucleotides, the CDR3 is TGCGCCAGCAGCTCGGGACTAGCGGGAGGGGCTGTGGATACGCAGTATTTT.

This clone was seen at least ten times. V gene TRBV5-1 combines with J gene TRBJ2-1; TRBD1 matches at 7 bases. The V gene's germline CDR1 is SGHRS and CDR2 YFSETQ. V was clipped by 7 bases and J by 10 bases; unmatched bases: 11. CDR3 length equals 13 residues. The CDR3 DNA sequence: TGCGCCAGCGCAACGGGACAGAACCAAGAGCAGTTCTTC. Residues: CASATGQNQEQFF.

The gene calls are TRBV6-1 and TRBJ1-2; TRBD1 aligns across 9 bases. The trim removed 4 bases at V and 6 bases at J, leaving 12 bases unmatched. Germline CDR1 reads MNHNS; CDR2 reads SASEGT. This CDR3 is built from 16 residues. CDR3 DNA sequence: TGTGCCAGCAGTGCCGGGACAGGGATTAGCCGAAATGGCTACACCTTC. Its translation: CASSAGTGISRNGYTF.

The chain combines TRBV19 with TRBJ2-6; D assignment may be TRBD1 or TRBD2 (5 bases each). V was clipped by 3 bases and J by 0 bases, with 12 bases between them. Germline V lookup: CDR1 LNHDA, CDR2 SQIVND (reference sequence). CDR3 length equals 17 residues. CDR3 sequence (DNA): TGTGCCAGTAGTATTTCCGGGGCAAGCTCTGGGGCCAACGTCCTGACTTTC. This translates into CASSISGASSGANVLTF.